This entry lists 28 T cell receptor delta chains sequenced from one sample in a study of Vδ1+ human thymocytes. Their antigen targets remain unknown. Extracted RNA was reverse transcribed into cDNA. Multiplex PCR used pooled V-gene forward primers and a constant-region reverse primer to amplify CDR3s. TCRdb applied CATT to the multiplex PCR reads for clone calling. Here the sample spans some 55,000 delta-chain clones, about 15% being singletons. Study-level points and caveats: Highly polyclonal TRG and TRD repertoires with Gaussian CDR3 length distributions appeared in thymus.

Sequences were obtained from Vdelta1+ gamma-delta thymocytes from the thymus. Subset of the sample: FACS-sorted CD3+ TCRalphabeta- TCRVdelta1+ TCRVdelta2- thymocytes. These receptors came from a boy under two years old who had congenital heart surgery.

Only a few counts were recorded for this clone. The V and J genes are TRDV1 and TRDJ1, with D perhaps TRDD3 (5 bases). Trimming took 1 base from V and 0 from J, leaving 18 bases between them. The germline V gene has CDR1 TSWWSYY and CDR2 QGS. The length of the CDR3 is 18 residues. CDR3 nucleotide sequence: TGTGCTCTTGGGGAACGGGGGGTGACACCATTAAACACCGATAAACTCATCTTT. This gives the protein CALGERGVTPLNTDKLIF.

V is TRDV1 and J is TRDJ1; TRDD3 aligns across 10 bases. Losses at the gene ends were 0 bases for V and 3 bases for J; bases not matched to a gene: 28. The germline V gene encodes CDR1 TSWWSYY and CDR2 QGS. This CDR3 comprises 24 residues. Here the CDR3 DNA reads TGTGCTCTTGGGGAACTCCGATACCTCCCCCCGATAGATGTACTGGGGGATCCTCCCGATAAACTCATCTTT. The encoded protein is CALGELRYLPPIDVLGDPPDKLIF.

This clone was detected only a few times. This specimen includes other DNA sequences encoding the same CDR3. The V call is TRDV1, the J call TRDJ1, with D maybe TRDD2 (7 bases). This CDR3 contains 26 residues. CDR1 is TSWWSYY, CDR2 QGS, per germline. With 0 bases removed from V and 0 bases from J, the gap between germline ends came to 41 bases. CDR3: CALGELCFLNLLGKRPLCVYTDKLIF. As DNA, the CDR3 is TGTGCTCTTGGGGAACTATGCTTCCTAAACCTTCTGGGGAAACGGCCCCTGTGCGTGTACACCGATAAACTCATCTTT.

The V call is TRDV1, the J call TRDJ1; the match to TRDD2 covers 7 bases. Germline V gene data show CDR1 as TSWWSYY and CDR2 as QGS. Losses at the gene ends were 5 bases for V and 2 bases for J; bases not matched to a gene: 20. The CDR3 runs to 19 residues. The CDR3 DNA reads as TGTGCTCTTGGGACCCGATTCCTACCCAGTCTGGGTCCTACCGATAAACTCATCTTT. This gives the protein CALGTRFLPSLGPTDKLIF.

The chain combines TRDV1 with TRDJ1, with 7 bases lining up with TRDD3. Germline CDR1 reads TSWWSYY; CDR2 reads QGS. The CDR3 has 16 residues. The ends lost 6 bases at V and 10 bases at J; junction bases unmatched: 20. The CDR3 sequence: CALGAGSLDWGRGLIF. The DNA of the CDR3 is TGTGCTCTTGGAGCCGGGTCCCTGGACTGGGGTAGAGGACTCATCTTT.

The V gene is TRDV2, the J gene TRDJ1; 7 bases line up with TRDD3. Trimming at V came to 0 bases and at J to 0 bases, leaving 24 bases not matched to a gene. This CDR3 spans 22 amino acids. Germline V gives CDR1 GEAIGNYY, CDR2 EKD. In DNA form, the CDR3 reads TGTGCCTGTGACACCTGTCAGCTGTTTGGATTATTCCTGGGGGTTAACACCGATAAACTCATCTTT. It translates to CACDTCQLFGLFLGVNTDKLIF.

This clone was seen more than once but under ten times. The chain has TRDV1 and TRDJ1; 9 nucleotides agree with TRDD3. V trimming: 2 bases; J trimming: 0 bases; junction bases outside the gene matches: 16. The CDR3 extends over 20 amino acids. The germline CDR1 and CDR2 sequences are TSWWSYY and QGS. The CDR3 coding sequence is TGTGCTCTTGGGGAAAAATTCAGATCTGTACTGGGGGAAAACACCGATAAACTCATCTTT. Amino acids: CALGEKFRSVLGENTDKLIF.

This clone was detected a few times. The rearrangement links TRDV1 to TRDJ1, with D possibly being TRDD3 (5 bases). This CDR3 is 23 amino acids long. From germline, CDR1 is TSWWSYY and CDR2 QGS. Trimming took 0 bases from V and 3 from J, leaving 35 bases between them. DNA for the CDR3: TGTGCTCTTGGGGAACTTAGAACGGGATTTTCACAGGTTTCCGTTACTTGGCCCGATAAACTCATCTTT. Its protein product is CALGELRTGFSQVSVTWPDKLIF.

The chain joins TRDV1 to TRDJ1; 11 bases agree with TRDD3. The CDR3 is 22 amino acids. Germline V CDR1 and CDR2: TSWWSYY, QGS. After removal of 3 bases from V and 2 bases from J, the junction contained 23 bases not matched to a gene. CDR3 loop: CALGESRIHRQWGIRGTDKLIF. DNA of the CDR3: TGTGCTCTTGGGGAGTCCCGTATCCATCGCCAATGGGGGATACGCGGTACCGATAAACTCATCTTT.

This chain links TRDV1 with TRDJ1, with D perhaps assigned TRDD1 or TRDD3 (5 bases each). Trimming took 2 bases from V and 1 from J, leaving 29 bases between them. The CDR3 has 21 amino acids. Germline V gene data show CDR1 as TSWWSYY and CDR2 as QGS. The CDR3 protein is CALGEKGVVLIQNTGTDKLIF. CDR3 DNA: TGTGCTCTTGGGGAAAAAGGAGTAGTACTGATCCAAAATACGGGCACCGATAAACTCATCTTT.

This chain connects TRDV1 to TRDJ1; 12 bases fit TRDD3. Germline V gene data show CDR1 as TSWWSYY and CDR2 as QGS. J gave up 2 bases and V 4 bases, and 26 bases lay outside the gene matches. CDR3 length equals 23 residues. The CDR3, as DNA: TGTGCTCTTGGGGGCCTAGACGCACTCAGAGATACTGGGGGATACCAGGGGACCGATAAACTCATCTTT. It yields the protein CALGGLDALRDTGGYQGTDKLIF.

This chain uses TRDV1 with TRDJ1; 12 bases fit TRDD3. The CDR3 has 24 amino acids. Germline V gives CDR1 TSWWSYY, CDR2 QGS. The V and J ends lost 4 bases and 0 bases, in that order; junction bases with no gene match: 27. The CDR3 DNA is TGTGCTCTTGGGGCCCCTTTCCTAGGCAACTACTGGGGGATACAGGCCTCATACACCGATAAACTCATCTTT. It translates to CALGAPFLGNYWGIQASYTDKLIF.

In its sample, this clone was seen a few times. The chain links TRDV1 to TRDJ1; D ambiguous. Trimming removed 1 base from V and 4 bases from J, with 10 bases in between. CDR3 length: 14 amino acids. Germline V gene sequence: CDR1 TSWWSYY, CDR2 QGS. The CDR3, as DNA: TGTGCTCTTGGGGAACCTACCCACAGCGATAAACTCATCTTT. It codes for CALGEPTHSDKLIF.

The chain has TRDV1 and TRDJ1, with TRDD3 identical over 7 bases. The ends lost 1 base at V and 0 bases at J; junction bases unmatched: 26. Germline CDR1 and CDR2: TSWWSYY and QGS. The length of the CDR3 is 23 residues. The CDR3 coding sequence is TGTGCTCTTGGGGAACGGTTCCCATTTCCCGTCGAGGGGGGATCCAAGTACACCGATAAACTCATCTTT. This translates into CALGERFPFPVEGGSKYTDKLIF.

By share of the sample, this clone is medium-sized. The genes are TRDV2 and TRDJ1; no reliable D call. Trimming took 0 bases from V and 4 from J, leaving 11 bases between them. Germline V lookup: CDR1 GEAIGNYY, CDR2 EKD. CDR3 length: 14 residues. The CDR3 DNA follows: TGTGCCTGTGACACCTTCACCTCCATCGATAAACTCATCTTT. Translation: CACDTFTSIDKLIF.

This clone was recorded only once. This sequence joins TRDV1 and TRDJ1; TRDD3 agrees at 7 bases. The ends lost 4 bases at V and 0 bases at J; junction bases unmatched: 23. This CDR3 comprises 21 residues. Per germline, CDR1 TSWWSYY and CDR2 QGS. CDR3 nucleotides: TGTGCTCTTGGGGTCCATTTCCCGAGTACTGGGGCAGTCATGTACACCGATAAACTCATCTTT. It codes for CALGVHFPSTGAVMYTDKLIF.

The chain recombines TRDV1 with TRDJ1; D gene unclear. CDR3 length: 15 residues. V was trimmed by 4 bases and J by 0 bases, leaving 12 bases between them. Germline lookup yields CDR1 TSWWSYY and CDR2 QGS. The CDR3, as DNA: TGTGCTCTTGGGGCCCCTGAAGGCTACACCGATAAACTCATCTTT. It codes for CALGAPEGYTDKLIF.

The rearrangement uses TRDV1 and TRDJ1; 12 bases fit TRDD3. The CDR3 has 21 amino acids. The germline CDR1 and CDR2 sequences are TSWWSYY and QGS. With V trimmed by 3 bases and J by 3 bases, 20 bases remained unmatched. This chain's CDR3 is CALGDPLPTCPGGYEADKLIF. In DNA form, the CDR3 reads TGTGCTCTTGGGGACCCTCTTCCTACTTGTCCTGGGGGATACGAGGCCGATAAACTCATCTTT.

This clone occurred a few times. The chain is built from TRDV1 and TRDJ1; 8 bases are a match to TRDD3. Losses at the gene ends were 2 bases for V and 0 bases for J; bases not matched to a gene: 11. Germline loops: CDR1 TSWWSYY, CDR2 QGS. The CDR3 is made up of 18 amino acids. The CDR3 DNA is TGTGCTCTTGGGGAAAGCGTTCGCTGGGGGACATACACCGATAAACTCATCTTT. This translates into CALGESVRWGTYTDKLIF.

This clone was detected a few times. J is TRDJ1 and V is TRDV1; no clear D gene. The CDR3 loop spans 13 amino acids. The V gene lost 0 bases and the J gene lost 3 bases, with 5 bases spanning the gap. Germline V gene lookup returns CDR1 TSWWSYY and CDR2 QGS. CDR3 sequence reads: CALGELLSDKLIF. The CDR3 nucleotides read TGTGCTCTTGGGGAACTACTATCCGATAAACTCATCTTT.

The chain carries TRDV1 and TRDJ1, with TRDD2 matching 9 bases. The length of the CDR3 is 14 residues. J gave up 7 bases and V 5 bases, and 8 bases lay outside the gene matches. CDR1 is TSWWSYY and CDR2 is QGS in the germline V gene. This CDR3 is CALGQPSYSAKLIF. The CDR3 nucleotides read TGTGCTCTTGGGCAGCCTTCCTACTCTGCTAAACTCATCTTT.

This clone has only a few counts. The rearrangement joins TRDV1 to TRDJ1; tentative D call: TRDD2 (9 bases). Trimming removed 1 base at V and 0 bases at J, with 30 bases between. CDR3 length: 22 amino acids. In germline, CDR1 is TSWWSYY, CDR2 QGS. The DNA for the CDR3 is TGTGCTCTTGGGGAACGGCAACCTTCCTACCAATTACTGGGGGCCTACACCGATAAACTCATCTTT. Translated, it gives CALGERQPSYQLLGAYTDKLIF.

This clone turned up a few times. The genes are TRDV1 and TRDJ1; the match to TRDD3 covers 9 bases. The CDR3 is 20 amino acids. Germline V gene data show CDR1 as TSWWSYY and CDR2 as QGS. Trimming cost V 5 bases and J 3 bases; bases outside gene matches: 22. The chain's CDR3 is CALGRPLRGVRGIHPDKLIF. CDR3 coding DNA: TGTGCTCTTGGGAGGCCCCTACGAGGTGTTAGGGGGATACATCCCGATAAACTCATCTTT.

J is TRDJ1 and V is TRDV1; 10 bases agree with TRDD3. V shed 1 base, J shed 3 bases, and the junction held 17 bases outside the gene matches. The germline CDR1 and CDR2 sequences are TSWWSYY and QGS. The CDR3 has 20 amino acids. Written as DNA, the CDR3 is TGTGCTCTTGGGGAACGAAATGGCCAGCCCCTGGGGGATATCCCCGATAAACTCATCTTT. It encodes CALGERNGQPLGDIPDKLIF.

This clone has a handful of counts. The chain is built from TRDV1 and TRDJ1; D is undetermined. This CDR3 contains 18 residues. Trimming cost V 2 bases and J 5 bases, with 24 bases left between them. Looked up from germline, CDR1 is TSWWSYY and CDR2 is QGS. CDR3 sequence reads: CALGEGFRGGNSGDKLIF. For the CDR3, the DNA is TGTGCTCTTGGGGAAGGTTTCAGAGGTGGGAACTCCGGTGATAAACTCATCTTT.

Worth noting for this clone: One junction end disagrees with the germline gene, perhaps due to a read error. The V call is TRDV1, the J call TRDJ1; 9 bases are a match to TRDD3. From germline, CDR1 is TSWWSYY and CDR2 QGS. The length of the CDR3 is 23 residues. The CDR3: CALGELWSYVYWGTSSYTDKPIF. The CDR3 coding sequence is TGTGCTCTTGGGGAACTTTGGTCCTACGTTTACTGGGGGACCTCCTCGTACACCGATAAACCCATCTTT.

This clone was found a few times. This chain joins TRDV1 and TRDJ1; 9 bases fit TRDD3. J lost 0 bases, V lost 5 bases, and 22 bases had no gene match. CDR1 is TSWWSYY, CDR2 QGS, per germline. The CDR3 contains 21 residues. CDR3 in amino acids: CALGKGPFPTGTGGNTDKLIF. In DNA, the CDR3 is TGTGCTCTTGGGAAGGGACCCTTTCCTACCGGTACTGGGGGAAACACCGATAAACTCATCTTT.

The chain employs TRDV1 and TRDJ1, with D perhaps matching TRDD3 (9 bases). Per germline, CDR1 TSWWSYY and CDR2 QGS. This CDR3 is built from 22 residues. Trimming removed 3 bases at V and 0 bases at J, with 32 bases between. Here the CDR3 reads CALGDPGLPNRGWGIDTDKLIF. CDR3 DNA sequence: TGTGCTCTTGGGGACCCTGGCCTTCCTAACCGCGGCTGGGGGATTGACACCGATAAACTCATCTTT.